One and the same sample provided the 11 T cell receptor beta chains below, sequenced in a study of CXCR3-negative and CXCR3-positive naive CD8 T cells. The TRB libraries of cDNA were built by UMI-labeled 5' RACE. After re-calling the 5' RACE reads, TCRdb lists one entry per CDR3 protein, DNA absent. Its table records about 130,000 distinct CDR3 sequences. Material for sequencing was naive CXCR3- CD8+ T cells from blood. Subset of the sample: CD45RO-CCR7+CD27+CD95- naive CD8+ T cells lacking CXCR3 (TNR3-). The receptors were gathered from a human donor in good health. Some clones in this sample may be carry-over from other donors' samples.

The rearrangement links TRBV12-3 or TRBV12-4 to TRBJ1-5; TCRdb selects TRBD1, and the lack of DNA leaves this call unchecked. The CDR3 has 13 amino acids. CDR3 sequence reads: CASSPTGSQPQHF.

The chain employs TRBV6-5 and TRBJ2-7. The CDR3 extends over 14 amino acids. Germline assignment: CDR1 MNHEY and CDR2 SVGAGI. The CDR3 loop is CASSYEHLSYEQYF.

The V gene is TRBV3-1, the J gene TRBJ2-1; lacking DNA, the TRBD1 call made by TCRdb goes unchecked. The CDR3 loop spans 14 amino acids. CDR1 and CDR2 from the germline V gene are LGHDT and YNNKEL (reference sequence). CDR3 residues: CASSQEGVVDEQFF.

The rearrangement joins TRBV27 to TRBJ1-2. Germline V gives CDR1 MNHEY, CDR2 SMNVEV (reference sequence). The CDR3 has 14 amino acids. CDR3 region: CASSFNIDRDGYTF.

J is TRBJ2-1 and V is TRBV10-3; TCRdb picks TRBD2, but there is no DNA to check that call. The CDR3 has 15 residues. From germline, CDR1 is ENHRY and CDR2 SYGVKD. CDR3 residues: CAINAGTTFYNEQFF.

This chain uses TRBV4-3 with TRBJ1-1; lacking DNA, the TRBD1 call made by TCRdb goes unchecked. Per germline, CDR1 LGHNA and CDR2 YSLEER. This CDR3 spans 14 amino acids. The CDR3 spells CASSQVARQTEAFF.

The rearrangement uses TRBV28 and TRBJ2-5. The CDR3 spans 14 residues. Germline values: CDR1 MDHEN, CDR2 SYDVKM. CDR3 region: CASTGRNLIYEQYF.

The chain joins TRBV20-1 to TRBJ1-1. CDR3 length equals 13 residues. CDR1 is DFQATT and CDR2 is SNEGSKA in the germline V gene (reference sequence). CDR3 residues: CSARQAGNTEAFF.

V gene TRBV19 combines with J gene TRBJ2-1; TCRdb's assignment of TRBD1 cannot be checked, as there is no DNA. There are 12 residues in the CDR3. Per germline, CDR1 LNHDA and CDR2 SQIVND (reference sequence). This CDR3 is CATQGIYNEQFF.

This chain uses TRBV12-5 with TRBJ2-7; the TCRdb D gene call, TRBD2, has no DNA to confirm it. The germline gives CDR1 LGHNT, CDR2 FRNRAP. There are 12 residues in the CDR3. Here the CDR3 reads CASGFAGNEQYF.

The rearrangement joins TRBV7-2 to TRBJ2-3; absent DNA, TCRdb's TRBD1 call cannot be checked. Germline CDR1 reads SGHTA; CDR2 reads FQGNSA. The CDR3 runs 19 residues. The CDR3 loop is CASRPPPGTGGGSTDTQYF.